This T cell receptor beta chain was found in a study of blood T cell repertoires in COVID-19. For the study at large: The United States, Italy and Spain were the sources of the acute and convalescent COVID-19 samples. T cells, B-cell-depleted T cells, or PBMCs supplied cDNA or gDNA.

Source study methods: Counts of nucleated cells, estimated from reference gene primer amplification, were obtained. The protocol was immunoSEQ multiplex PCR, while the TCRdb copy is restricted to in-frame clones and leaves out a portion. V and J calls and clone size are as listed in that table; D and trimming were resolved from the DNA. The profile shows 35,000 to 45,000 clones, about nine tenths of them singletons. Trimming cost V 2 bases and J 2 bases, with 10 bases left between them. Germline CDR1 is MNHEY and CDR2 is SMNVEV (reference sequence). This CDR3 has 14 amino acids. The clonotype comes from a man between 60 and 75 years old with acute or convalescent COVID-19. The sequencing input was peripheral blood. The rearrangement uses TRBV27 and TRBJ2-7; D ambiguous. In nucleotides, the CDR3 is TGTGCCAGCAGTTTAGGGCCTGTACCCTACGAGCAGTACGTC. Amino acid sequence: CASSLGPVPYEQYV.